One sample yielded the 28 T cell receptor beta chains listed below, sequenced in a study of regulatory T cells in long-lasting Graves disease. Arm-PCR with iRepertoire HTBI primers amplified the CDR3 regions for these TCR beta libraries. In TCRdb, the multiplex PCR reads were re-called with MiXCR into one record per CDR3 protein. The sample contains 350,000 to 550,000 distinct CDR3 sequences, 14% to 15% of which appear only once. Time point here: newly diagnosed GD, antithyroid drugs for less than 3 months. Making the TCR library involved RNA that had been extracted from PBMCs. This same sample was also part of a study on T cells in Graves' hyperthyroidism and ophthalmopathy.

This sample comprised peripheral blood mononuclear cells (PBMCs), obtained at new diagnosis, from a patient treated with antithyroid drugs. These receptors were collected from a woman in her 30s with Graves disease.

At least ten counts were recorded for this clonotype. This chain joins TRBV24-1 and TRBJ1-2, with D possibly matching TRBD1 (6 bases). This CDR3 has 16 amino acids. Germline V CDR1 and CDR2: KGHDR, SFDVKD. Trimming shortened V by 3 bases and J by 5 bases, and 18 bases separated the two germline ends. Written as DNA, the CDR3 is TGTGCCACCAGTGATGTCGGGGGGGCAGCTGGATATGGCTACACCTTC. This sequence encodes CATSDVGGAAGYGYTF.

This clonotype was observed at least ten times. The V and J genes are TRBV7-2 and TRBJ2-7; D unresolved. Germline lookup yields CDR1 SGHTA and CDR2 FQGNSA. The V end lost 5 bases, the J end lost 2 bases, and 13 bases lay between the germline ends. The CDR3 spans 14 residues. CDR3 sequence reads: CASSPRTAPYEQYF. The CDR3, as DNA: TGTGCCAGCAGCCCGCGGACGGCACCCTACGAGCAGTACTTC.

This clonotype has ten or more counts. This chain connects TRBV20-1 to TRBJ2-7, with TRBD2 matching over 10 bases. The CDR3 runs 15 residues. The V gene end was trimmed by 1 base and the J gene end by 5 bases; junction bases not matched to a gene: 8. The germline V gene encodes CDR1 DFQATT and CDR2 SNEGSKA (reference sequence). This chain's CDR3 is CSARGGTSGNNEQYF. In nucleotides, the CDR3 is TGCAGTGCTAGAGGGGGTACTAGCGGGAATAACGAGCAGTACTTC.

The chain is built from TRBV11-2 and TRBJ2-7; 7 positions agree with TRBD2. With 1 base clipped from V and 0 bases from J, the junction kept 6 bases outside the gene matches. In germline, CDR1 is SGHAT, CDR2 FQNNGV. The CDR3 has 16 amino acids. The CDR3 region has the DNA TGTGCCAGCAGCTTAGTTGGTAGCGGGCCCTCCTACGAGCAGTACTTC. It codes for CASSLVGSGPSYEQYF.

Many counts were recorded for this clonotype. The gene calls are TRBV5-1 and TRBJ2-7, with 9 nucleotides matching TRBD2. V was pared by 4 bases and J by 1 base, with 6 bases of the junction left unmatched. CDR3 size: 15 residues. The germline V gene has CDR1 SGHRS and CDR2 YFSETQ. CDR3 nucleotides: TGCGCCAGCAGCCCGCTAGCGGGGAAATCCTACGAGCAGTACTTC. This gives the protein CASSPLAGKSYEQYF.

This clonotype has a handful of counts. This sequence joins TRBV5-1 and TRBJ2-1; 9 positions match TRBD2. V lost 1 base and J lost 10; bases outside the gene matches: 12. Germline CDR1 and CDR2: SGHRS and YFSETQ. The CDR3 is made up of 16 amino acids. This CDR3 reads CASSLHTSGPGGEQFF. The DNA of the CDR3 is TGCGCCAGCAGCTTGCATACTAGCGGGCCGGGGGGGGAGCAGTTCTTC.

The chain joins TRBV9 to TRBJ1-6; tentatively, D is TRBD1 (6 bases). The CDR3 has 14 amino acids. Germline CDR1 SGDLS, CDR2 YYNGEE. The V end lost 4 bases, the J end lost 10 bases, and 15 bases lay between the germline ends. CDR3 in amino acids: CASSPGGLSSPLHF. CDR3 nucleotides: TGTGCCAGCAGCCCGGGGGGGCTTAGCTCACCCCTCCACTTT.

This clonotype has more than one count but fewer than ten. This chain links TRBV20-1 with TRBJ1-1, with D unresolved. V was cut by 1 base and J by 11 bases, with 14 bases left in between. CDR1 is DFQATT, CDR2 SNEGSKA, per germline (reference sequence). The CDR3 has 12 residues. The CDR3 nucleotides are TGCAGTGCTAGAGGGCCGGGCTGGGAGGCTTTCTTT. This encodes CSARGPGWEAFF.

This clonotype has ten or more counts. CDR3 amino acids: CASSFISGSYNEQFF. The CDR3 bases are TGTGCCAGCAGTTTCATTAGCGGGAGTTACAATGAGCAGTTCTTC. V is TRBV28 and J is TRBJ2-1; 9 nucleotides line up with TRBD2. The germline gives CDR1 MDHEN, CDR2 SYDVKM. The trim removed 3 bases at V and 4 bases at J, leaving 4 bases unmatched. The CDR3 contains 15 residues.

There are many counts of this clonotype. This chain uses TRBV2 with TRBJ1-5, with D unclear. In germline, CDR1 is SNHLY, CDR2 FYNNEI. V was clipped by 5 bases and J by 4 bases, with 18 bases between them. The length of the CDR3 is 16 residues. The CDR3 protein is CASSIRQVGGNQPQHF. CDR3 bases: TGTGCCAGCAGTATACGACAAGTTGGTGGGAATCAGCCCCAGCATTTT.

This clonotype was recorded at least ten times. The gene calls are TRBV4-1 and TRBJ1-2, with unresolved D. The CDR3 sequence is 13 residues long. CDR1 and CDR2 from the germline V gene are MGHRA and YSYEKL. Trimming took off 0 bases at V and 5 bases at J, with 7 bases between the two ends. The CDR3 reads CASSQDGRYGYTF. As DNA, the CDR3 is TGCGCCAGCAGCCAAGATGGACGATATGGCTACACCTTC.

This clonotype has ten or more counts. The CDR3 region is CASSSGTGVSHNSPLHF. CDR3 DNA sequence: TGCGCCAGCAGCTCCGGGACAGGGGTTTCCCATAATTCACCCCTCCACTTT. The gene calls are TRBV5-1 and TRBJ1-6; 10 nucleotides agree with TRBD1. The CDR3 covers 17 residues. The junction had 8 bases not matched to a gene; V was cut back by 3 bases and J by 5 bases. The V gene's germline CDR1 is SGHRS and CDR2 YFSETQ.

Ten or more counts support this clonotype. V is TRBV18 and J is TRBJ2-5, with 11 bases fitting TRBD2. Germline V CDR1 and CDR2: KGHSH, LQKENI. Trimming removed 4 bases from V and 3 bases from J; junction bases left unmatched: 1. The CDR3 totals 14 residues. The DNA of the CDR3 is TGTGCCAGCTCACGACTAGCGGGAAAAGAGACCCAGTACTTC. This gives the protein CASSRLAGKETQYF.

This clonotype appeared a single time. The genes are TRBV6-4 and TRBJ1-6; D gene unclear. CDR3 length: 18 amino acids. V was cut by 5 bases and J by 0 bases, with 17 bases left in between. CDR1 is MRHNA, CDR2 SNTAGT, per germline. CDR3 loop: CASSYFVEGSSYNSPLHF. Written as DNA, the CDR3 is TGTGCCAGCAGTTACTTCGTCGAGGGCAGCTCCTATAATTCACCCCTCCACTTT.

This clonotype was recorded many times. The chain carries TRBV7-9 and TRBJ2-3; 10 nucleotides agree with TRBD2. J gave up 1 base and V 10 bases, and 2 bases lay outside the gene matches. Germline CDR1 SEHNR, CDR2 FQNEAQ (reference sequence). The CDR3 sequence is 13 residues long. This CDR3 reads CATLAGGTDTQYF. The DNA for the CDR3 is TGTGCCACCCTAGCGGGAGGCACAGATACGCAGTATTTT.

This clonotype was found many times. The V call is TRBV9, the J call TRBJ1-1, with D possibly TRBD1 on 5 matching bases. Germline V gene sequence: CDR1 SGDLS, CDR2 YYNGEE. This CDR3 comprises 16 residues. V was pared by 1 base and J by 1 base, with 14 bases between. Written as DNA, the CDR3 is TGTGCCAGCAGCGTAAAGGCCGGGGCCTGGAACACTGAAGCTTTCTTT. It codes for CASSVKAGAWNTEAFF. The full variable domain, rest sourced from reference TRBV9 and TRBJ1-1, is DSGVTQTPKHLITATGQRVTLRCSPRSGDLSVYWYQQSLDQGLQFLIQYYNGEERAKGNILERFSAQQFPDLHSELNLSSLELGDSALYFCASSVKAGAWNTEAFFGQGTRLTVV.

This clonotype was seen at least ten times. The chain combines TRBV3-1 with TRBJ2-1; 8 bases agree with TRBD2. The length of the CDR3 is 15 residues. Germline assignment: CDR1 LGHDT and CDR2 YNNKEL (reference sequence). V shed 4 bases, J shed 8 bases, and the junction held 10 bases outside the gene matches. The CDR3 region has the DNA TGTGCCAGCAGCCCCGGCAGCGGGAGTAGCTATGAGCAGTTCTTC. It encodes CASSPGSGSSYEQFF.

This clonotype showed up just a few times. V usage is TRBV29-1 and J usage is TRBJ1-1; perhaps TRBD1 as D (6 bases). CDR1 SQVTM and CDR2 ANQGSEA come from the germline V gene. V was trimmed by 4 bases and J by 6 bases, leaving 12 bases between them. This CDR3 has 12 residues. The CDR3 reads CSVARGHPEAFF. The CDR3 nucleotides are TGCAGCGTTGCCCGGGGGCACCCTGAAGCTTTCTTT.

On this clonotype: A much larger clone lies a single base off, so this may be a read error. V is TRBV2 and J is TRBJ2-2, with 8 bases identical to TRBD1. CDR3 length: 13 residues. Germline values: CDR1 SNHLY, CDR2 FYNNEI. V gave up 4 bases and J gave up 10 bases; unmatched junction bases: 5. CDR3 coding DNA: TGTGCCAGCAGTGTGACAGGGGCAGAGGAGCTGTTTTTT. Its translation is CASSVTGAEELFF.

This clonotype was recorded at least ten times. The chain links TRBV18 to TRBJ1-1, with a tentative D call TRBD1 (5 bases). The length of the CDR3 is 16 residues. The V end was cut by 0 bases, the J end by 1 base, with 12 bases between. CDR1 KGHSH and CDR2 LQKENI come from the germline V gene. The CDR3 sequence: CASSPPGQGGNTEAFF. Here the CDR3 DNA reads TGTGCCAGCTCACCACCGGGGCAGGGAGGGAACACTGAAGCTTTCTTT.

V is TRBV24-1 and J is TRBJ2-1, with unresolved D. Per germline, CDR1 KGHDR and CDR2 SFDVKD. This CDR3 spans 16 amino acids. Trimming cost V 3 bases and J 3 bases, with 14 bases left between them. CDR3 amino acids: CATSDRKPGIYNEQFF. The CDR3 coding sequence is TGTGCCACCAGTGATCGAAAACCGGGTATCTACAATGAGCAGTTCTTC.

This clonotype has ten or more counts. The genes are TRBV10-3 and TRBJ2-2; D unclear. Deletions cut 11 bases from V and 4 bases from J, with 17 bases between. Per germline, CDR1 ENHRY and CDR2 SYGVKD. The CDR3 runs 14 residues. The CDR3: CASNPGRRTGELFF. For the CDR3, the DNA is TGTGCCTCTAACCCCGGCAGACGCACCGGGGAGCTGTTTTTT.

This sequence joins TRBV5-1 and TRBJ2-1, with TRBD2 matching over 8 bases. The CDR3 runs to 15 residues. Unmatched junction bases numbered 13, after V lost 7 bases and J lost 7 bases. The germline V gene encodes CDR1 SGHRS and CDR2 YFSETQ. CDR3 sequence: CASAATGGGWNEQFF. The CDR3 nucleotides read TGCGCCAGCGCGGCCACCGGGGGGGGATGGAATGAGCAGTTCTTC.

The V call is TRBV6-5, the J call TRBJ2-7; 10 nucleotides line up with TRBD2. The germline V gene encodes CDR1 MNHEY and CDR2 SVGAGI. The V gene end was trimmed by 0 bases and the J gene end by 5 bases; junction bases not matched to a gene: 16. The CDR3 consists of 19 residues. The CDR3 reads CASSYSNLRLAGVNNEQYF. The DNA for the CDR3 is TGTGCCAGCAGTTACTCGAATTTGAGGCTAGCGGGAGTGAACAACGAGCAGTACTTC.

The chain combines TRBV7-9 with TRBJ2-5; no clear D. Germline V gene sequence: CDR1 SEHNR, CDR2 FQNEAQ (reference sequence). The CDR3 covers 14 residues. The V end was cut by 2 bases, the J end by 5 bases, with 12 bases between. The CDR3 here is CASSLKTLWETQYF. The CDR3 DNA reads TGTGCCAGCAGCTTAAAGACTTTATGGGAGACCCAGTACTTC.

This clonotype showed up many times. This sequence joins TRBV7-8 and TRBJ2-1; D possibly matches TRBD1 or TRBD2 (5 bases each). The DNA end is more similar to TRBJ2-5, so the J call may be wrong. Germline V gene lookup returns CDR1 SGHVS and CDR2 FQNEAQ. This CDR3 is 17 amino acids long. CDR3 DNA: TGTGCCAGCAGCCCAATAGCAGGTTTTGGGGGCCAAGAGACCCAGTACTTC. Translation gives CASSPIAGFGGQETQYF.

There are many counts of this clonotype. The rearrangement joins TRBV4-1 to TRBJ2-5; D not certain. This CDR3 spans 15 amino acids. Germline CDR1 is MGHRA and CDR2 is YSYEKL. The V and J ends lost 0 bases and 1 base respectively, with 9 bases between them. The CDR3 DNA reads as TGCGCCAGCAGCCAAGATCCGGCTGGCCAAGAGACCCAGTACTTC. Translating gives CASSQDPAGQETQYF.

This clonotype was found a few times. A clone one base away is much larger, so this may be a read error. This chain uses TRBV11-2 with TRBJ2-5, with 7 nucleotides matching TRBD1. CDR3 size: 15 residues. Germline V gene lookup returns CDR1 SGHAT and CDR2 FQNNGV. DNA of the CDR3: TGTGCCAGCAGCTTAGTTCCAGGGGGTCAAGAGGCCCAGTACTTC. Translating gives CASSLVPGGQEAQYF.